These T cell receptor beta chains were read from a single sample in a study of vaccination effects on CD4 cells after COVID-19. Antigen specificity for these receptors is unknown. TCRdb's table, derived via immunoSEQ multiplex PCR, lists solely in-frame clones and lacks some. The table has tens of thousands of clones, over 65% seen once. The sequences come from CD4+ T cells from PBMCs cultured without peptide, collected after COVID-19 vaccination. The source is a human donor who had a prior SARS-CoV-2 infection. Each CDR3 is given with its conserved first and last residue. Each record gives: D gene, J gene, V gene, clone size, CDR3 protein, CDR3 DNA. The D gene is left open where the match is weak. Part of the rows lack a size; the others show once, few, many or a class for expanded clones.

d_call: .; j_call: TRBJ1-6; v_call: TRBV15; clone_size: .; cdr3_aa: CATSRDRNRNSPLHF; cdr3_nt: TGTGCCACCAGCAGAGATCGGAATCGGAATTCACCCCTCCACTTT
d_call: TRBD1; j_call: TRBJ1-2; v_call: TRBV10-3; clone_size: .; cdr3_aa: CAISGRRDRAGGYTF; cdr3_nt: TGTGCCATCAGCGGCAGACGGGACAGGGCCGGTGGCTACACCTTC
d_call: TRBD2; j_call: TRBJ2-2; v_call: TRBV11-3; clone_size: once; cdr3_aa: CASSLDPSGREAGELFF; cdr3_nt: TGTGCCAGCAGCTTAGACCCTAGCGGGAGGGAAGCCGGGGAGCTGTTTTTT
d_call: .; j_call: TRBJ2-3; v_call: TRBV5-4; clone_size: .; cdr3_aa: CASSLRPDTQYF; cdr3_nt: TGTGCCAGCAGCTTGCGGCCAGATACGCAGTATTTT
d_call: TRBD2; j_call: TRBJ2-3; v_call: TRBV7-2; clone_size: .; cdr3_aa: CASSEGLAGRGTQYF; cdr3_nt: TGTGCCAGCAGCGAGGGACTAGCGGGACGGGGTACGCAGTATTTT
d_call: TRBD1; j_call: TRBJ2-7; v_call: TRBV5-1; clone_size: .; cdr3_aa: CASSATGAEIYEQYF; cdr3_nt: TGCGCCAGCAGCGCGACAGGGGCTGAAATTTACGAGCAGTACTTC
d_call: TRBD1; j_call: TRBJ2-1; v_call: TRBV3-1/TRBV3-2; clone_size: .; cdr3_aa: CASSQRQGADEQFF; cdr3_nt: TGTGCCAGCAGCCAGAGACAGGGGGCCGATGAGCAGTTCTTC
d_call: .; j_call: TRBJ1-4; v_call: TRBV9; clone_size: .; cdr3_aa: CASSVAAATNEKLFF; cdr3_nt: TGTGCCAGCAGCGTAGCGGCAGCTACTAATGAAAAACTGTTTTTT
d_call: .; j_call: TRBJ2-5; v_call: TRBV15; clone_size: .; cdr3_aa: CATSRTDSWETQYF; cdr3_nt: TGTGCCACCAGCAGAACGGACAGTTGGGAGACCCAGTACTTC
d_call: .; j_call: TRBJ2-7; v_call: TRBV15; clone_size: few; cdr3_aa: CATSPDWGSSYEQYF; cdr3_nt: TGTGCCACCAGCCCCGACTGGGGAAGCTCCTACGAGCAGTACTTC
d_call: TRBD2; j_call: TRBJ2-5; v_call: TRBV7-9; clone_size: once; cdr3_aa: CASSFGIGTSHQETQYF; cdr3_nt: TGTGCCAGCAGCTTTGGAATTGGGACTAGCCACCAAGAGACCCAGTACTTC
d_call: .; j_call: TRBJ1-2; v_call: TRBV5-1; clone_size: .; cdr3_aa: CASSDTRNYGYTF; cdr3_nt: TGCGCCAGCAGCGATACTAGGAACTATGGCTACACCTTC
d_call: TRBD1; j_call: TRBJ1-4; v_call: TRBV18; clone_size: .; cdr3_aa: CASSYAPGQGNEKLFF; cdr3_nt: TGTGCCAGCTCATACGCTCCGGGACAGGGGAATGAAAAACTGTTTTTT
d_call: .; j_call: TRBJ1-2; v_call: TRBV2; clone_size: .; cdr3_aa: CASRGYGYTF; cdr3_nt: TGTGCCAGCAGGGGGTATGGCTACACCTTC
d_call: TRBD1; j_call: TRBJ2-1; v_call: TRBV12-5; clone_size: .; cdr3_aa: CATTGTVTKQFF; cdr3_nt: TGTGCTACCACCGGGACAGTGACAAAGCAGTTCTTC
d_call: TRBD1; j_call: TRBJ1-4; v_call: TRBV30; clone_size: .; cdr3_aa: CAWSAGTGYEKLFF; cdr3_nt: TGTGCCTGGAGTGCCGGGACAGGGTATGAAAAACTGTTTTTT
d_call: .; j_call: TRBJ1-1; v_call: TRBV11-3; clone_size: .; cdr3_aa: CASSQGRGTEAFF; cdr3_nt: TGTGCCAGCAGCCAGGGGCGGGGTACTGAAGCTTTCTTT
d_call: .; j_call: TRBJ1-1; v_call: TRBV10-3; clone_size: .; cdr3_aa: CAISRTENTEAFF; cdr3_nt: TGTGCCATCAGCAGGACAGAGAACACTGAAGCTTTCTTT
d_call: .; j_call: TRBJ1-3; v_call: TRBV15; clone_size: .; cdr3_aa: CATSRGGEGNTIYF; cdr3_nt: TGTGCCACCAGCAGAGGAGGGGAGGGAAACACCATATATTTT
d_call: TRBD1; j_call: TRBJ2-6; v_call: TRBV4-1; clone_size: once; cdr3_aa: CASSQEVTGGSGANVLTF; cdr3_nt: TGCGCCAGCAGCCAAGAGGTCACAGGGGGCTCTGGGGCCAACGTCCTGACTTTC